This passage covers 4 T cell receptor beta chains from one sample sequenced in a study of T cell responses to AZD1222 COVID-19 vaccine. The assay was immunoSEQ multiplex PCR, and TCRdb's table has in-frame clones only and misses some. The table records more than 100,000 clones, about 93% of them present only once. This specimen was peripheral blood, taken 28 days after the second AZD1222 dose. The origin of the receptors is an adult who received the AZD1222 COVID-19 vaccine.

This rearrangement joins TRBV24-1 to TRBJ1-1; D is unclear. The germline CDR1 and CDR2 sequences are KGHDR and SFDVKD. The CDR3 is made up of 12 amino acids. Trimming stripped 5 bases from V and 5 bases from J, with 8 bases between. The CDR3: CATSGRRTEAFF. The CDR3 nucleotides are TGTGCCACCAGTGGACGGCGGACTGAAGCTTTCTTT.

This chain uses TRBV7-6 with TRBJ2-5; D unresolved. The germline gives CDR1 SGHVS, CDR2 FNYEAQ. V lost 2 bases to trimming and J lost 0 bases, with 13 bases between them. This CDR3 region has 16 residues. The CDR3 here is CASSLFPRRHQETQYF. DNA of the CDR3: TGTGCCAGCAGCTTATTCCCAAGGCGACACCAAGAGACCCAGTACTTC.

This rearrangement joins TRBV4-3 to TRBJ2-1; 8 nucleotides align to TRBD1. CDR1 LGHNA and CDR2 YSLEER come from the germline V gene. The CDR3 runs 16 residues. With V trimmed by 0 bases and J by 10 bases, 11 bases remained unmatched. CDR3 in amino acids: CASSQDLGQGAWEQFF. Written as DNA, the CDR3 is TGCGCCAGCAGCCAAGATCTCGGGCAGGGGGCGTGGGAGCAGTTCTTC.

The gene calls are TRBV6-2 or TRBV6-3 and TRBJ2-7; D remains unclear. The CDR3 contains 12 residues. V dropped 4 bases and J dropped 3 bases, with 7 bases sitting between them. Germline CDR1 is MNHEY and CDR2 is SVGEGT. The CDR3 protein is CASSLTNYEQYF. CDR3 DNA: TGTGCCAGCAGTTTGACAAACTACGAGCAGTACTTC.